This T cell receptor beta chain stems from a study of T cell clonality in common variable immunodeficiency. Study results and limitations: Fewer deletions and N-nucleotide insertions were reportedly seen in common variable immunodeficiency TCR beta sequences.

This clone came up a few times. The antigen remains undetermined. Read sequence stops 3 residues before the CDR3 end, and the germline J gene provides the missing end. CVID subjects had received replacement immunoglobulin for at least one year. Some clones are missing from TCRdb's copy, which holds only in-frame ones; the method was immunoSEQ multiplex PCR. This sample shows about 15,000 clones and no singletons; about an eighth rests with the ten largest. The trim removed 1 base at V and 8 bases at J, leaving 3 bases unmatched. The CDR3 has 14 residues. CDR1 is KGHSH, CDR2 LQKENI, per germline. J is TRBJ1-4 and V is TRBV18; 8 nucleotides align to TRBD1. Sample: peripheral blood mononuclear cells. This TCR was recovered from a human donor with common variable immunodeficiency. CDR3 DNA (partial): TGTGCCAGCTCACCACGGACAGGGCCCGAAAAA. This codes for CASSPRTGPEK. The whole CDR3 sequence is CASSPRTGPEKLFF.